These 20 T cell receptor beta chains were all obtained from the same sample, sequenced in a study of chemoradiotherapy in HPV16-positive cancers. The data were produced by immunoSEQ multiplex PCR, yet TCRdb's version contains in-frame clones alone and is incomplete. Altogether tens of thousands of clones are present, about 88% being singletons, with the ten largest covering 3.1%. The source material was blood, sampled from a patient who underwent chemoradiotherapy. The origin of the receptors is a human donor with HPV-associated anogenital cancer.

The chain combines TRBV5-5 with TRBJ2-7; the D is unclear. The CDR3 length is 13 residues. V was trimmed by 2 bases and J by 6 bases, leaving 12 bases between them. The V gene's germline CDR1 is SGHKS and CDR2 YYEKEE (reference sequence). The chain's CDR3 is CASSLGPSREQYF. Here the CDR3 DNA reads TGTGCCAGCAGCTTAGGACCCTCCCGCGAGCAGTACTTC.

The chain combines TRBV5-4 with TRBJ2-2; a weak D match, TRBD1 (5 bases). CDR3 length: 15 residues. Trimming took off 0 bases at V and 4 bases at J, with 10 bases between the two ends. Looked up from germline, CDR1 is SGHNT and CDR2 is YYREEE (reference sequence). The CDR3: CASSLDQGPTGELFF. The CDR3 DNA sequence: TGTGCCAGCAGCTTGGATCAGGGTCCCACCGGGGAGCTGTTTTTT.

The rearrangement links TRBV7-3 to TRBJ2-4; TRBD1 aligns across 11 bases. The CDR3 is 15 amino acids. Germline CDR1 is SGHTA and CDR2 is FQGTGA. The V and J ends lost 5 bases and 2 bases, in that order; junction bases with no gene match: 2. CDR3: CASSRDRGSKNIQYF. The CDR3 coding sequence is TGTGCCAGCAGCCGGGACAGGGGGTCCAAAAACATTCAGTACTTC.

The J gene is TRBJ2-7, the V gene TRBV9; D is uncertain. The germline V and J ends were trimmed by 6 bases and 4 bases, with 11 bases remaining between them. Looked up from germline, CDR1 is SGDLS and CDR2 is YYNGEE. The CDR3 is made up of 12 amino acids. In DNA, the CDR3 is TGTGCCAGCACCTCAGGCCAATACGAGCAGTACTTC. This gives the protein CASTSGQYEQYF. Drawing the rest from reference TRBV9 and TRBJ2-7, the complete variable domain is DSGVTQTPKHLITATGQRVTLRCSPRSGDLSVYWYQQSLDQGLQFLIQYYNGEERAKGNILERFSAQQFPDLHSELNLSSLELGDSALYFCASTSGQYEQYFGPGTRLTVT.

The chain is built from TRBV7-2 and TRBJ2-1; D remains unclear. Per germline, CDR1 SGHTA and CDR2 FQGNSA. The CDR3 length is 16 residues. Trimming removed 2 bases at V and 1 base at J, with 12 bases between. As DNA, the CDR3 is TGTGCCAGCAGCTTAAATGGGCCCCTATCCTACAATGAGCAGTTCTTC. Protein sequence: CASSLNGPLSYNEQFF.

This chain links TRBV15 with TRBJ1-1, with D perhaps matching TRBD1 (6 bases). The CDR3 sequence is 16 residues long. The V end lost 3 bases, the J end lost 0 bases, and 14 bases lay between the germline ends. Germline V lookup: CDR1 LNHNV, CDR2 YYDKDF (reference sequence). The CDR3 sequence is CATSSPIQGMNTEAFF. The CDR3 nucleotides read TGTGCCACCAGCAGCCCCATCCAGGGGATGAACACTGAAGCTTTCTTT.

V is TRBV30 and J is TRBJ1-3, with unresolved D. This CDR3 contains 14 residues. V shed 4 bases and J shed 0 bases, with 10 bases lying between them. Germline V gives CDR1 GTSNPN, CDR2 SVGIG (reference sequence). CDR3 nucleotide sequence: TGTGCCTGGAATTCGGGTCGCTCTGGAAACACCATATATTTT. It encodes CAWNSGRSGNTIYF.

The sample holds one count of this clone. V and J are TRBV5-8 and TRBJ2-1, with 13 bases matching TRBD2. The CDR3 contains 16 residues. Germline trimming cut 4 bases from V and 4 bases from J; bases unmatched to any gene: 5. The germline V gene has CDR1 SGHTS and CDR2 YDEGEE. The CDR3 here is CASSGGLAGKYNEQFF. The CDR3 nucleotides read TGTGCCAGCAGCGGGGGACTAGCGGGGAAATACAATGAGCAGTTCTTC.

CDR3 residues: CAWRVSGGTGELFF. The CDR3 DNA reads TGTGCCTGGAGGGTTAGCGGTGGCACCGGGGAGCTGTTTTTT. The gene calls are TRBV30 and TRBJ2-2, with D perhaps matching TRBD2 (6 bases). CDR3 length: 14 amino acids. V gave up 3 bases and J gave up 4 bases, with 12 bases separating them. Germline V gene data show CDR1 as GTSNPN and CDR2 as SVGIG (reference sequence).

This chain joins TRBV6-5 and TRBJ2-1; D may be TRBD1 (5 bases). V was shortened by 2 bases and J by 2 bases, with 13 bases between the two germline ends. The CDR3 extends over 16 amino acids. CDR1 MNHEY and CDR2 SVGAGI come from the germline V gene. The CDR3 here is CASSYKGLRTYNEQFF. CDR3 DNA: TGTGCCAGCAGTTACAAGGGGCTACGCACCTACAATGAGCAGTTCTTC.

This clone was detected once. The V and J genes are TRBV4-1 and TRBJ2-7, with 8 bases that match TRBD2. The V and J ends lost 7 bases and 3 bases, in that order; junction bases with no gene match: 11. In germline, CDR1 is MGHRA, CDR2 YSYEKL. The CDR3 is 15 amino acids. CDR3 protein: CASTLSRAGVYEQYF. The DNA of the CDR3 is TGCGCCAGCACTCTGAGTCGAGCGGGGGTCTACGAGCAGTACTTC.

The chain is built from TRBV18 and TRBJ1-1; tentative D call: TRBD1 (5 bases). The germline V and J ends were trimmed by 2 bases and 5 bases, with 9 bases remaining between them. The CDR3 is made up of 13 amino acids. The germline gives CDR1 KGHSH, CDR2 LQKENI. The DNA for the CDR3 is TGTGCCAGCTCACCAGGGGGGAATACTGAAGCTTTCTTT. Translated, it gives CASSPGGNTEAFF. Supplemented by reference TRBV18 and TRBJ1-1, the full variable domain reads NAGVMQNPRHLVRRRGQEARLRCSPMKGHSHVYWYRQLPEEGLKFMVYLQKENIIDESGMPKERFSAEFPKEGPSILRIQQVVRGDSAAYFCASSPGGNTEAFFGQGTRLTVV.

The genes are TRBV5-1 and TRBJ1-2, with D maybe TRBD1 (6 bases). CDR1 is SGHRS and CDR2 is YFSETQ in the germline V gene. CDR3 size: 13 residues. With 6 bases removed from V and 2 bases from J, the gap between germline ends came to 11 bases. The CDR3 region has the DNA TGCGCCAGCACCCGAACAGGGAACTATGGCTACACCTTC. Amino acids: CASTRTGNYGYTF.

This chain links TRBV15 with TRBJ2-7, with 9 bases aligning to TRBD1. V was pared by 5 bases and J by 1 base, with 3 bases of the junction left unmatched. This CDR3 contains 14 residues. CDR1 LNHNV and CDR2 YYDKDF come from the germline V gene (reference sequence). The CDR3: CATSGDRVSYEQYF. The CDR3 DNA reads TGTGCCACCAGCGGGGACAGGGTATCCTACGAGCAGTACTTC.

CDR3 residues: CSVEFDGHYTF. In DNA, the CDR3 is TGCAGCGTTGAATTTGACGGTCACTACACCTTC. The chain uses TRBV29-1 and TRBJ1-2; D is ambiguous. The CDR3 is made up of 11 amino acids. V lost 2 bases and J lost 10, with 11 bases in between. Germline CDR1 reads SQVTM; CDR2 reads ANQGSEA.

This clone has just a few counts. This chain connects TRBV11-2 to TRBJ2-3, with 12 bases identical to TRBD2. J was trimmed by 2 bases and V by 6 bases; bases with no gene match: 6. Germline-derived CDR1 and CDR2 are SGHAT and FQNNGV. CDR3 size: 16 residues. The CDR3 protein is CASSPLAGGPTDTQYF. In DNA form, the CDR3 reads TGTGCCAGCAGTCCACTAGCGGGAGGCCCCACAGATACGCAGTATTTT.

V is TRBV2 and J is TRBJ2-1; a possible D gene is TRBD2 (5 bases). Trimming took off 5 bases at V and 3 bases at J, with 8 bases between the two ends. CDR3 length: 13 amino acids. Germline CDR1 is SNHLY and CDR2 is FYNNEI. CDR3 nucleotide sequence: TGTGCCAGCAGTAGGACTCTCTACAATGAGCAGTTCTTC. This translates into CASSRTLYNEQFF.

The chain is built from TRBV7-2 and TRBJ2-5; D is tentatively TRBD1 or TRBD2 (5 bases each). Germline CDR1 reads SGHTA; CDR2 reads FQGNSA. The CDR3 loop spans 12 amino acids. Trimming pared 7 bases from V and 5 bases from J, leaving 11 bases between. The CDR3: CASKGTGETQYF. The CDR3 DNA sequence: TGTGCCAGCAAGGGGACGGGGGAGACCCAGTACTTC.

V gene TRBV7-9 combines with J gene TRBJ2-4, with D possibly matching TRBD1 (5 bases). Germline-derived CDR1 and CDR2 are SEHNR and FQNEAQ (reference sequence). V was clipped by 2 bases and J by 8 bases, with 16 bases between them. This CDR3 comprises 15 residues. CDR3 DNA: TGTGCCAGCAGCTTAAGCCGACAGCCCAATGACATTCAGTACTTC. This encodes CASSLSRQPNDIQYF.

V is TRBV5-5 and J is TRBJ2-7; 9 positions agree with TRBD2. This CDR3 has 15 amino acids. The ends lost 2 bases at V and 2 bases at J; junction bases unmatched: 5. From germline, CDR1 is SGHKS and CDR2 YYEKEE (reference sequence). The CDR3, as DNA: TGTGCCAGCAGCTTCCTTAGCGGGGGCCCCTACGAGCAGTACTTC. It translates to CASSFLSGGPYEQYF.